The 17 T cell receptor beta chains below were found in one sample sequenced in a study of blood T cell repertoires in COVID-19. Method: immunoSEQ multiplex PCR; TCRdb's copy keeps in-frame clones and lacks some. The sample holds fewer than 110,000 clones, 80% to 95% seen once. The sequenced sample was peripheral blood. These TCRs come from a woman in her 30s with acute or convalescent COVID-19.

V usage is TRBV19 and J usage is TRBJ2-1, with 8 bases that match TRBD2. The CDR3 length is 16 residues. Germline-derived CDR1 and CDR2 are LNHDA and SQIVND (reference sequence). The trim removed 5 bases at V and 8 bases at J, leaving 14 bases unmatched. The chain's CDR3 is CASSLRGGLRPDEQFF. The CDR3 nucleotides read TGTGCCAGTAGTCTTCGGGGGGGCCTTAGGCCTGATGAGCAGTTCTTC.

The V gene is TRBV2, the J gene TRBJ1-2, with 7 bases matching TRBD1. J gave up 6 bases and V 7 bases, and 8 bases lay outside the gene matches. Germline values: CDR1 SNHLY, CDR2 FYNNEI. The CDR3 contains 13 residues. The CDR3 nucleotides are TGTGCCAGCATCCCCGACAGGGACCATGGCTACACCTTC. Its protein product is CASIPDRDHGYTF.

V gene TRBV6-5 combines with J gene TRBJ1-2; TRBD1 might be the D (6 bases). The CDR3 sequence is 15 residues long. V lost 5 bases to trimming and J lost 5 bases, with 18 bases between them. Germline V CDR1 and CDR2: MNHEY, SVGAGI. The CDR3 loop is CASSPTADSGYGYTF. The CDR3 region has the DNA TGTGCCAGCAGTCCGACCGCGGACAGTGGTTATGGCTACACCTTC.

The gene calls are TRBV5-6 and TRBJ2-5; D not certain. Trimming took 7 bases from V and 0 from J, leaving 10 bases between them. Looked up from germline, CDR1 is SGHDT and CDR2 is YYEEEE. This CDR3 spans 13 amino acids. The CDR3 sequence is CASGPWYQETQYF. CDR3 nucleotides: TGTGCCAGCGGCCCCTGGTACCAAGAGACCCAGTACTTC.

The rearrangement uses TRBV11-2 and TRBJ1-1; a possible D gene is TRBD1 (5 bases). Germline values: CDR1 SGHAT, CDR2 FQNNGV. V dropped 4 bases and J dropped 1 base, with 16 bases sitting between them. The CDR3 loop spans 16 amino acids. The CDR3 protein is CASSSSRWGGNTEAFF. CDR3 DNA sequence: TGTGCCAGCAGCTCCTCACGTTGGGGCGGGAACACTGAAGCTTTCTTT.

The V and J genes are TRBV7-8 and TRBJ2-7; TRBD1 is a possible D gene (5 bases). This CDR3 contains 15 residues. V gave up 1 base and J gave up 3 bases, with 13 bases separating them. Germline CDR1 and CDR2: SGHVS and FQNEAQ. CDR3 loop: CASSLVSGRVYEQYF. The CDR3 DNA is TGTGCCAGCAGCTTAGTGTCGGGCAGGGTCTACGAGCAGTACTTC.

V and J are TRBV10-1 and TRBJ2-1; 7 bases are shared with TRBD1. The CDR3 is 16 amino acids. Germline trimming cut 3 bases from V and 2 bases from J; bases unmatched to any gene: 7. Looked up from germline, CDR1 is WNHNN and CDR2 is SYGVQD (reference sequence). CDR3 bases: TGCGCCAGCAGTGAAACAAGACAGGGTCCCTACAATGAGCAGTTCTTC. Its translation: CASSETRQGPYNEQFF.

This chain joins TRBV5-6 and TRBJ2-2; 9 nucleotides align to TRBD1. The CDR3 sequence is 15 residues long. V shed 4 bases, J shed 8 bases, and the junction held 9 bases outside the gene matches. The V gene's germline CDR1 is SGHDT and CDR2 YYEEEE. The CDR3 here is CASSLIPGQGGELFF. The CDR3 DNA sequence: TGTGCCAGCAGCCTAATCCCGGGACAGGGAGGGGAGCTGTTTTTT.

The CDR3 DNA reads as TGTGCCAGCACCCCGTTGGGGGCTGATGGCTACACCTTC. Translated: CASTPLGADGYTF. The V gene is TRBV11-2, the J gene TRBJ1-2; D perhaps matches TRBD1 (6 bases). The CDR3 has 13 amino acids. The V and J ends lost 7 bases and 6 bases respectively, with 15 bases between them. CDR1 and CDR2 from the germline V gene are SGHAT and FQNNGV.

The CDR3 loop is CASGGQSYEQYF. DNA for the CDR3: TGTGCCAGCGGGGGACAAAGCTACGAGCAGTACTTC. The chain recombines TRBV6-6 with TRBJ2-7; tentative D call: TRBD1 (6 bases). This CDR3 has 12 residues. V shed 8 bases and J shed 3 bases, with 11 bases lying between them. Germline loops: CDR1 MNHNY, CDR2 SVGAGI (reference sequence).

The chain links TRBV4-1 to TRBJ2-7; 11 nucleotides agree with TRBD2. This CDR3 is 16 amino acids long. CDR1 is MGHRA, CDR2 YSYEKL, per germline. Trimming removed 1 base from V and 1 base from J; junction bases left unmatched: 3. CDR3: CASSQALAGGSYEQYF. CDR3 DNA sequence: TGCGCCAGCAGCCAAGCCCTAGCGGGAGGTTCCTACGAGCAGTACTTC.

The chain is built from TRBV2 and TRBJ1-3; TRBD1 agrees at 7 bases. V was clipped by 11 bases and J by 1 base; unmatched bases: 8. The CDR3 runs 14 residues. Germline CDR1 reads SNHLY; CDR2 reads FYNNEI. In DNA, the CDR3 is TGTGCCTCTCCCGCGGACAGGTCTGGAAACACCATATATTTT. Translation gives CASPADRSGNTIYF.

The J gene is TRBJ1-2, the V gene TRBV5-1, with TRBD1 identical over 9 bases. Per germline, CDR1 SGHRS and CDR2 YFSETQ. V dropped 2 bases and J dropped 6; count of bases not matched to a gene: 2. This CDR3 is built from 13 residues. The CDR3 nucleotides read TGCGCCAGCAGCTTAGACAGGGGGAATGGCTACACCTTC. This translates into CASSLDRGNGYTF.

J is TRBJ1-2 and V is TRBV13; no reliable D call. Germline lookup yields CDR1 PRHDT and CDR2 FYEKMQ (reference sequence). Trimming left V 4 bases short and J 7 bases short, with 16 bases between. This CDR3 spans 14 amino acids. The CDR3 DNA reads TGTGCCAGCAGCTCGCCAAAGTCACGGGGTGGCTACACCTTC. Amino acids: CASSSPKSRGGYTF.

The V and J genes are TRBV3-1 (or the pseudogene TRBV3-2) and TRBJ1-2; D is uncertain. CDR3 size: 16 residues. Between the trimmed V and J ends, which lost 0 bases and 8 bases, there was a span of 19 bases. In germline, CDR1 is LGHDT, CDR2 YNNKEL (reference sequence). The CDR3 nucleotides read TGTGCCAGCAGCCAAGATCTCACGCAAACGAGATCCGGCTACACCTTC. Protein product: CASSQDLTQTRSGYTF.

This clone has just one count. V and J are TRBV20-1 and TRBJ2-1; D is unresolved. The CDR3 has 10 residues. Germline loops: CDR1 DFQATT, CDR2 SNEGSKA (reference sequence). Trimming removed 7 bases at V and 6 bases at J, with 7 bases between. CDR3 sequence: CSVFVNEQFF. For the CDR3, the DNA is TGCAGTGTATTTGTCAATGAGCAGTTCTTC.

The chain couples TRBV14 to TRBJ2-5; D is perhaps TRBD2 (6 bases). From germline, CDR1 is SGHDN and CDR2 FVKESK. Trimming removed 2 bases from V and 4 bases from J, with 11 bases in between. This CDR3 has 14 amino acids. DNA for the CDR3: TGTGCCAGCAGCCAATGGAGGGATAGAGAGACCCAGTACTTC. This sequence encodes CASSQWRDRETQYF.